These 28 T cell receptor beta chains share one sample of origin, sequenced in a study of T cells in tuberculosis (dated by TCRdb to the late 2010s). This specimen's time point label, interpreted: new active TB diagnosis, blood taken before or within 7 days of starting treatment. Receptors were amplified or captured by the immunoSEQ multiplex PCR assay. TCRdb took this table from immuneACCESS and kept in-frame rearrangements with V and J called. Such tables lack part of the clones; where checked against another copy, unresolved V genes explain under half of the gap, and the rest is unexplained. For this sample the table gives 30,000 to 35,000 clones, of which roughly 93% were detected only once. Clones ranked in the top ten supply around 10% of the sample. Sequenced material: PBMCs, taken at tuberculosis diagnosis. These receptors were collected from an adult with tuberculosis.

The V and J genes are TRBV29-1 and TRBJ2-2; TRBD1 matches 7 bases. Looked up from germline, CDR1 is SQVTM and CDR2 is ANQGSEA. The CDR3 has 14 amino acids. J gave up 6 bases and V 3 bases, and 7 bases lay outside the gene matches. The CDR3 spells CSVDPGQHPGELFF. CDR3 DNA: TGCAGCGTTGACCCGGGACAGCATCCCGGGGAGCTGTTTTTT.

CDR3 residues: CSAPGQGDEKLFF. CDR3 bases: TGCAGCGCACCGGGACAGGGGGATGAAAAACTGTTTTTT. The chain links TRBV29-1 to TRBJ1-4; TRBD1 agrees at 11 bases. In germline, CDR1 is SQVTM, CDR2 ANQGSEA. The CDR3 is 13 amino acids. Losses at the gene ends were 7 bases for V and 6 bases for J; bases not matched to a gene: 4.

This clone was recorded only once. This sequence joins TRBV4-1 and TRBJ1-1; D perhaps matches TRBD1 (5 bases). Germline V gives CDR1 MGHRA, CDR2 YSYEKL. Trimming removed 5 bases at V and 0 bases at J, with 10 bases between. The CDR3 is made up of 14 amino acids. DNA of the CDR3: TGCGCCAGCAGCTTCGGAGGGGTGAACACTGAAGCTTTCTTT. Translating it yields CASSFGGVNTEAFF.

The rearrangement uses TRBV27 and TRBJ2-3; D is possibly TRBD2 (5 bases). V was clipped by 8 bases and J by 6 bases, with 9 bases between them. The CDR3 loop spans 11 amino acids. Germline V CDR1 and CDR2: MNHEY, SMNVEV (reference sequence). For the CDR3, the DNA is TGTGCCAGCGGGAGAACGGATACGCAGTATTTT. Protein: CASGRTDTQYF.

The chain combines TRBV4-2 with TRBJ2-7; a possible D gene is TRBD2 (6 bases). CDR1 and CDR2 (germline): LGHNA, YNFKEQ. Trimming shortened V by 0 bases and J by 0 bases, and 12 bases separated the two germline ends. The CDR3 covers 16 residues. CDR3: CASSQEERGNSYEQYF. The CDR3 region has the DNA TGTGCCAGCAGCCAAGAAGAGCGCGGGAACTCCTACGAGCAGTACTTC.

The chain links TRBV9 to TRBJ2-1; 7 bases fit TRBD1. Trimming removed 4 bases from V and 4 bases from J; junction bases left unmatched: 5. This CDR3 comprises 14 residues. CDR1 is SGDLS and CDR2 is YYNGEE in the germline V gene. The CDR3 region has the DNA TGTGCCAGCAGCACCGGGACAGTATACAATGAGCAGTTCTTC. Residues: CASSTGTVYNEQFF.

This clone occurred once. The J gene is TRBJ1-2, the V gene TRBV16; D possibly corresponds to TRBD1 (5 bases). The CDR3 is made up of 14 amino acids. In germline, CDR1 is KGHSY, CDR2 FQNENV. Between the trimmed V and J ends, which lost 1 base and 8 bases, there was a span of 14 bases. The CDR3 spells CASSQYRGAEGYTF. As DNA, the CDR3 is TGTGCCAGCAGCCAATATAGGGGCGCGGAAGGCTACACCTTC.

This chain links TRBV19 with TRBJ1-5, with a tentative D call TRBD1 (5 bases). The CDR3 spans 14 residues. V was shortened by 4 bases and J by 4 bases, with 11 bases between the two germline ends. The germline V gene has CDR1 LNHDA and CDR2 SQIVND (reference sequence). CDR3 sequence reads: CASSSRQPNQPQHF. The CDR3 bases are TGTGCCAGTAGTAGTCGACAGCCAAATCAGCCCCAGCATTTT. The whole variable domain, remainder taken from reference TRBV19 and TRBJ1-5, is DGGITQSPKYLFRKEGQNVTLSCEQNLNHDAMYWYRQDPGQGLRLIYYSQIVNDFQKGDIAEGYSVSREKKESFPLTVTSAQKNPTAFYLCASSSRQPNQPQHFGDGTRLSIL.

The genes are TRBV4-2 and TRBJ2-7, with 7 bases that match TRBD2. Per germline, CDR1 LGHNA and CDR2 YNFKEQ. The ends lost 0 bases at V and 0 bases at J; junction bases unmatched: 8. The CDR3 is 17 amino acids. The CDR3 DNA sequence: TGTGCCAGCAGCCAAGATCATGAGCGGGGTACCTCCTACGAGCAGTACTTC. Protein sequence: CASSQDHERGTSYEQYF.

The chain is built from TRBV4-2 and TRBJ2-2, with TRBD2 as a possible D gene (5 bases). The V gene lost 4 bases and the J gene lost 1 base, with 7 bases spanning the gap. Germline CDR1 is LGHNA and CDR2 is YNFKEQ. This CDR3 contains 14 residues. In DNA form, the CDR3 reads TGTGCCAGCAGCCCCGGGGAGAACACCGGGGAGCTGTTTTTT. It yields the protein CASSPGENTGELFF.

The rearrangement joins TRBV19 to TRBJ2-7; TRBD1 matches at 9 bases. The CDR3 spans 15 residues. J lost 3 bases, V lost 2 bases, and 5 bases had no gene match. Per germline, CDR1 LNHDA and CDR2 SQIVND (reference sequence). This CDR3 is CASSITGGDLYEQYF. The CDR3 DNA reads TGTGCCAGTAGTATAACAGGGGGCGATCTCTACGAGCAGTACTTC.

V and J are TRBV4-1 and TRBJ2-5; 7 nucleotides line up with TRBD1. The CDR3 length is 15 residues. V shed 0 bases and J 5 bases; nucleotides not matched to a gene: 6. In germline, CDR1 is MGHRA, CDR2 YSYEKL. CDR3 protein: CASSQDRGRGETQYF. The CDR3, as DNA: TGCGCCAGCAGCCAAGATAGGGGGCGCGGGGAGACCCAGTACTTC.

The chain combines TRBV9 with TRBJ1-2; TRBD1 matches at 9 bases. Germline CDR1 is SGDLS and CDR2 is YYNGEE. With V trimmed by 0 bases and J by 7 bases, 4 bases remained unmatched. The CDR3 has 14 amino acids. CDR3 DNA: TGTGCCAGCAGCGTAGCTCAGACAGGGGGTGGCTACACCTTC. Translated: CASSVAQTGGGYTF.

The V and J genes are TRBV15 and TRBJ2-5; 13 bases are shared with TRBD2. V dropped 5 bases and J dropped 7; count of bases not matched to a gene: 10. The CDR3 runs to 16 residues. From germline, CDR1 is LNHNV and CDR2 YYDKDF (reference sequence). CDR3 loop: CATSRPGTSGALTQYF. CDR3 coding DNA: TGTGCCACCAGCCGCCCTGGGACTAGCGGGGCCCTGACCCAGTACTTC. Full variable domain (remainder filled in from reference TRBV15 and TRBJ2-5): DAMVIQNPRYQVTQFGKPVTLSCSQTLNHNVMYWYQQKSSQAPKLLFHYYDKDFNNEADTPDNFQSRRPNTSFCFLDIRSPGLGDTAMYLCATSRPGTSGALTQYFGPGTRLLVL.

The CDR3 loop reads CASSLEAASGYNEQFF. The CDR3 coding sequence is TGTGCCAGCAGCTTAGAGGCGGCTAGCGGATACAATGAGCAGTTCTTC. The chain combines TRBV7-6 with TRBJ2-1; 7 bases are shared with TRBD2. In germline, CDR1 is SGHVS, CDR2 FNYEAQ. The V and J ends lost 1 base and 4 bases, in that order; junction bases with no gene match: 7. The CDR3 spans 16 residues.

This chain links TRBV5-4 with TRBJ1-1, with a weak D call TRBD1 (6 bases). Per germline, CDR1 SGHNT and CDR2 YYREEE (reference sequence). The CDR3 loop spans 14 amino acids. Trimming removed 2 bases at V and 4 bases at J, with 12 bases between. CDR3 amino acids: CASSFDRGGTEAFF. The CDR3 region has the DNA TGTGCCAGCAGCTTTGACAGAGGGGGCACTGAAGCTTTCTTT.

CDR3 residues: CASSERFTDTQYF. In DNA, the CDR3 is TGTGCCAGCAGCGAGCGATTCACAGATACGCAGTATTTT. This chain links TRBV7-8 with TRBJ2-3, with D unresolved. The CDR3 has 13 amino acids. Deletions cut 5 bases from V and 2 bases from J, with 8 bases between. Germline values: CDR1 SGHVS, CDR2 FQNEAQ. The entire variable domain, with the rest obtained from reference TRBV7-8 and TRBJ2-3, is as follows: GAGVSQSPRYKVAKRGQDVALRCDPISGHVSLFWYQQALGQGPEFLTYFQNEAQLDKSGLPSDRFFAERPEGSVSTLKIQRTQQEDSAVYLCASSERFTDTQYFGPGTRLTVL.

This chain links TRBV4-1 with TRBJ2-3; TRBD2 aligns across 13 bases. V lost 1 base, J lost 8 bases, and 9 bases stayed unmatched. Germline assignment: CDR1 MGHRA and CDR2 YSYEKL. The CDR3 has 17 amino acids. CDR3 bases: TGCGCCAGCAGCCAAGTACTAGCGGGGGGGTCCCCAGGTACGCAGTATTTT. As protein: CASSQVLAGGSPGTQYF.

CDR3 nucleotide sequence: TGTGCCAGCACCACGGGGAGCCACCGGACAGATACGCAGTATTTT. Its protein is CASTTGSHRTDTQYF. This rearrangement joins TRBV6-1 to TRBJ2-3, with D maybe TRBD2 (5 bases). V shed 7 bases and J shed 3 bases, with 17 bases lying between them. Germline V gives CDR1 MNHNS, CDR2 SASEGT. The CDR3 covers 15 residues.

This chain connects TRBV19 to TRBJ1-2; D not certain. Trimming cost V 1 base and J 0 bases, with 6 bases left between them. The CDR3 loop spans 14 amino acids. Germline V gene data show CDR1 as LNHDA and CDR2 as SQIVND (reference sequence). CDR3 residues: CASSIGGANYGYTF. The DNA for the CDR3 is TGTGCCAGTAGTATAGGCGGAGCTAACTATGGCTACACCTTC.

The rearrangement uses TRBV9 and TRBJ1-2; weak D call: TRBD1 (6 bases). Germline-derived CDR1 and CDR2 are SGDLS and YYNGEE. V lost 0 bases, J lost 4 bases, and 19 bases lay in between. The CDR3 runs 17 residues. For the CDR3, the DNA is TGTGCCAGCAGCGTAGGGGGAAACAGGGATCGTGTCTATGGCTACACCTTC. Protein sequence: CASSVGGNRDRVYGYTF.

This chain links TRBV11-2 with TRBJ2-2; D is unresolved. Germline lookup yields CDR1 SGHAT and CDR2 FQNNGV. This CDR3 has 13 residues. Between the trimmed V and J ends, which lost 6 bases and 2 bases, there was a span of 7 bases. The chain's CDR3 is CASSPINTGELFF. In DNA form, the CDR3 reads TGTGCCAGCAGTCCTATTAACACCGGGGAGCTGTTTTTT.

The chain has TRBV12-5 and TRBJ1-2; 10 nucleotides line up with TRBD1. The CDR3 totals 15 residues. Trimming cost V 5 bases and J 8 bases; bases outside gene matches: 11. Germline CDR1 and CDR2: LGHNT and FRNRAP. CDR3 nucleotide sequence: TGTGCTAGTGGTACCATTCCGGGGACAGGGGACGGCTACACCTTC. It codes for CASGTIPGTGDGYTF.

The chain uses TRBV5-1 and TRBJ2-5; no definite D call. V shed 0 bases and J shed 4 bases, with 7 bases lying between them. CDR1 and CDR2 from the germline V gene are SGHRS and YFSETQ. The CDR3 contains 13 residues. CDR3 DNA sequence: TGCGCCAGCAGCTTGGCCCCAGGAGAGACCCAGTACTTC. Protein: CASSLAPGETQYF. Using reference TRBV5-1 and TRBJ2-5 for the parts outside the CDR3, the full variable domain is KAGVTQTPRYLIKTRGQQVTLSCSPISGHRSVSWYQQTPGQGLQFLFEYFSETQRNKGNFPGRFSGRQFSNSRSEMNVSTLELGDSALYLCASSLAPGETQYFGPGTRLLVL.

The rearrangement links TRBV6-5 to TRBJ1-1, with 8 bases that match TRBD1. Germline V lookup: CDR1 MNHEY, CDR2 SVGAGI. The CDR3 consists of 15 residues. The junction had 6 bases not matched to a gene; V was cut back by 2 bases and J by 4 bases. Here the CDR3 reads CASSYVTGGITEAFF. As DNA, the CDR3 is TGTGCCAGCAGTTACGTTACAGGGGGGATCACTGAAGCTTTCTTT.

The chain combines TRBV28 with TRBJ1-1; D unresolved. V was cut by 7 bases and J by 3 bases, with 9 bases left in between. Germline V gives CDR1 MDHEN, CDR2 SYDVKM. The CDR3 length is 12 residues. The CDR3 DNA is TGTGCCAGCACCGGTAGAGACACTGAAGCTTTCTTT. Protein: CASTGRDTEAFF.

This clone was observed once. The V gene is TRBV2, the J gene TRBJ2-1; TRBD2 matches 11 bases. J lost 6 bases, V lost 7 bases, and 11 bases had no gene match. CDR1 and CDR2 (germline): SNHLY, FYNNEI. The CDR3 runs 16 residues. The CDR3 DNA is TGTGCCAGCACGGGGCTACTAGCGGGAGACTCCAATGAGCAGTTCTTC. This gives the protein CASTGLLAGDSNEQFF.

V and J are TRBV4-1 and TRBJ1-2; 7 positions match TRBD1. The CDR3 consists of 17 residues. V was pared by 3 bases and J by 4 bases, with 14 bases of the junction left unmatched. Germline V CDR1 and CDR2: MGHRA, YSYEKL. CDR3 sequence reads: CASSQDTRQGPLYGYTF. CDR3 DNA: TGCGCCAGCAGCCAGGATACCCGACAGGGCCCACTCTATGGCTACACCTTC.